The clone carrying this T cell receptor beta chain was seen more than once but under ten times. Antigen unknown. This sample is drawn from a study of spatial heterogeneity in lung cancer. At the level of the study: Any follow-up PBMC samples that were available went on to be sequenced, and the median time to follow-up was roughly two years after resection. A consistent excess of beta-chain over alpha-chain sequences was detected.

The library protocol tagged each TCR cDNA with a unique molecular identifier. Using its own MiXCR run on the 5' RACE reads, TCRdb lists one record per CDR3 protein. The sample includes some 110,000 distinct CDR3 sequences, 12% of them seen just once. Time point indicated: blood at routine non-recurrence follow-up after resection. Whole RNA obtained from tumor, nontumor lung or frozen PBMC underwent sequencing without sorting. CDR1 and CDR2 from the germline V gene are MGHRA and YSYEKL. This CDR3 comprises 15 residues. The V end lost 1 base, the J end lost 4 bases, and 14 bases lay between the germline ends. Overall study results and limits: In blood, ubiquitous expanded tumor TCRs appeared more at resection than follow-up.

The TCR comes from a male donor with early-stage non-small cell lung cancer. The input for sequencing was PBMCs, taken at follow-up. The rearrangement links TRBV4-1 to TRBJ2-7; D gene ambiguous. CDR3 sequence: CASSQAPLPIYEQYF. In nucleotides, the CDR3 is TGCGCCAGCAGCCAAGCTCCTTTACCGATTTACGAGCAGTACTTC.